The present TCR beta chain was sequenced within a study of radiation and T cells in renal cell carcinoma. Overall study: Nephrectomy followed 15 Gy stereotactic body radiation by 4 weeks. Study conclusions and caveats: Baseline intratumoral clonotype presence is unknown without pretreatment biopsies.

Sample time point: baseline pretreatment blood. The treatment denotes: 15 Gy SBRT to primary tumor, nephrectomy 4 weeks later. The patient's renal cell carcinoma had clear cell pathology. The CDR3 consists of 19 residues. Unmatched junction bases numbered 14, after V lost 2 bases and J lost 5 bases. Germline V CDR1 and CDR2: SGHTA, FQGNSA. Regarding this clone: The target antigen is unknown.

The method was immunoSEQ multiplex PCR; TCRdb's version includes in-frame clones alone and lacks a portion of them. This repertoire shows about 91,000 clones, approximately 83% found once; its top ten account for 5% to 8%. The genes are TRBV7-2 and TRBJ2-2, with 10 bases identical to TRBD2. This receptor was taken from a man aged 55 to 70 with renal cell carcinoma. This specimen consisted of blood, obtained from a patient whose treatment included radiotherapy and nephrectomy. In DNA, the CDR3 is TGTGCCAGCAGCTTAAAACCGCTCGTTCTAGCGGGAGAGACCGGGGAGCTGTTTTTT. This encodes CASSLKPLVLAGETGELFF.